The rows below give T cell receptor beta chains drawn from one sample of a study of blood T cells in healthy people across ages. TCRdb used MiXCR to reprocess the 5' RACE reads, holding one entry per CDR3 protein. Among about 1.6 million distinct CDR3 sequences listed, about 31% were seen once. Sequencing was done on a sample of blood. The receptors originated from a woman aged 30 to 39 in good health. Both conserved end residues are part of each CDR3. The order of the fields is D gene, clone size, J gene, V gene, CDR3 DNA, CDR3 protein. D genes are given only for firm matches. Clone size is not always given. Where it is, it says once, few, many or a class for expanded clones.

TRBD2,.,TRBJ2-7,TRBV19,TGTGCCAGTAGTCCTTGGGACGGGACTAATAGTGTCTACGAGCAGTACTTC,CASSPWDGTNSVYEQYF
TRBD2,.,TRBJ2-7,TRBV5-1,TGCGCCAGCAGCTCTAGCGGGGGGGCTTACCCCGAGCAGTACTTC,CASSSSGGAYPEQYF
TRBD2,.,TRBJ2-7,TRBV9,TGTGCCAGCAGCGTAGGAGCGGGAGGAACCCTCGAGCAGTACTTC,CASSVGAGGTLEQYF
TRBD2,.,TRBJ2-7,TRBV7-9,TGTGCCAGCAGGAACGGGGGAGGACTAGCGGGAGTATACGAGCAGTACTTC,CASRNGGGLAGVYEQYF
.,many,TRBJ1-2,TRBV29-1,TGCAGCGTTGAGGGGAATTTTAACTATGGCTACACCTTC,CSVEGNFNYGYTF
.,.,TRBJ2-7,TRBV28,TGTGCCAGCAGTTTGGGCACACCGCAGCAGTACTTC,CASSLGTPQQYF
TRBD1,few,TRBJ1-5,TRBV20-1,TGCAGTGCTAGAGATTCCCGGGACAGGGTATATAGCAATCAGCCCCAGCATTTT,CSARDSRDRVYSNQPQHF
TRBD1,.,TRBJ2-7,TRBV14,TGTGCCAGCAGACCGACTTACAGGGGGCTGGGGTACGAGCAGTACTTC,CASRPTYRGLGYEQYF
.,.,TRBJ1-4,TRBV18,TGTGCCACCCCCGACAGGAAACGGGAAAAACTGTTTTTT,CATPDRKREKLFF
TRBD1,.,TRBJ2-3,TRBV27,TGTGCCAGCAGGCCCTTAGGGACAGGGGGCAGAGATACGCAGTATTTT,CASRPLGTGGRDTQYF
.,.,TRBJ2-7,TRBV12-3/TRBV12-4,TGTGCCAGCAGTAAAAGCATAGGCTACGAGCAGTACTTC,CASSKSIGYEQYF
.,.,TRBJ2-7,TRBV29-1,TGCAGCGTTGAAGGGGTTGAAGGGGGGTCCCAAACCTCCGAGCAGTACTTC,CSVEGVEGGSQTSEQYF
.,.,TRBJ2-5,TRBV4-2,TGTGCCAGCAGCCAAGAATGGGGAATGGGAGGAGAGACCCAGTACTTC,CASSQEWGMGGETQYF
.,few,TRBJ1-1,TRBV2,TGTGCCGGATTACAGGGTCGGATTGAAGCTTTCTTT,CAGLQGRIEAFF
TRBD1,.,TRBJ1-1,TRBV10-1,TGCGCCAGCAGTCCGACAGGGAAGCACACTGAAGCTTTCTTT,CASSPTGKHTEAFF
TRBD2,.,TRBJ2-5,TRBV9,TGTGCCAGCAGCGAATTAGCGGGAGGGTACCAAGAGACCCAGTACTTC,CASSELAGGYQETQYF
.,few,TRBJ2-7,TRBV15,TGTGCCACCAGCAGAGAACAAACCGGGGGCTCCTACGAGCAGTACTTC,CATSREQTGGSYEQYF
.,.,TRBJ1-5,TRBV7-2,TGTGCCAGCAGCTTAGCGGGGCATGGCAATCAGCCCCAGCATTTT,CASSLAGHGNQPQHF
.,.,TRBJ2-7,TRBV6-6,TGTGCCAGCGGGAGTCTTAGTGGGGGCTACGAGCAGTACTTC,CASGSLSGGYEQYF
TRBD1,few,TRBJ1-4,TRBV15,TGTGCCACCAAGGGGGCCCGGCAGGCTAATGAAAAACGGTTTTTT,CATKGARQANEKRFF
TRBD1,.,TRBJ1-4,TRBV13,TGTGCCAGCAGCCGAGGGGGCATAGGTGAAAAACTGTTTTTT,CASSRGGIGEKLFF
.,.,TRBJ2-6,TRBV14,TGTGCCAGCAGCCCCCTCCTTGGTCTCGGGGCCAACGTCCTGACTTTC,CASSPLLGLGANVLTF
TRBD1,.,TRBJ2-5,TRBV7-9,TGTGCCAGCAGCCCTAGTCCCACAGGGGCAGAGACCCAGTACTTC,CASSPSPTGAETQYF
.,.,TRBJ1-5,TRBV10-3,TGTGCCATACAGGAGGGCAATCAGCCCCAGCATTTT,CAIQEGNQPQHF
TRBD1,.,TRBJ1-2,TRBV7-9,TGTGCCAGCAGCTTGTGGACAGGGGGCGTATCTGGCTACACCTTC,CASSLWTGGVSGYTF
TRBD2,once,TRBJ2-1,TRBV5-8,TGTGCCAGCAGCCTGGGGTCTAGCGGGAGAGTAGGTGAGCAGTTCTTC,CASSLGSSGRVGEQFF
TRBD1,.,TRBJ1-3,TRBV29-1,TGCAGCGTTTGGACAGGGGCAGGATCTGGAAACACCATATATTTT,CSVWTGAGSGNTIYF
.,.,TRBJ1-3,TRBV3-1,TGTGCCAGCAGCCAAGAACTTGTTGGGGGAAACACCATATATTTT,CASSQELVGGNTIYF